This TCR beta chain was sequenced during a study of T cells in Graves' hyperthyroidism and ophthalmopathy. Study context: Initial diagnosis, before any treatment, was when peripheral blood was collected.

The germline V gene has CDR1 WNHNN and CDR2 SYGVQD (reference sequence). This CDR3 is 14 amino acids long. Using RNA transcripts as the source, TCR beta CDR3 regions were amplified. The study used the HTBI primer set for a first-round RT-PCR of the TCR CDR3. MiXCR, run by TCRdb on the multiplex PCR reads, gives a single entry per CDR3 protein. This table holds around 390,000 distinct CDR3 sequences, about 14% found once. Study conclusions and caveats: Most clonotypes that expanded in the thyroid above 0.001 also showed up in blood. Ophthalmopathy was told apart from stable hyperthyroidism by a 13 V-J model.

To note about this clonotype: Its antigen remains unidentified. Germline is not matched at one junction end, which may reflect a read error.

The PBMCs were sourced from fresh peripheral blood (about 10 ml). The chain couples TRBV10-1 to TRBJ1-5, with TRBD1 as a possible D gene (6 bases). The source of this sequence is a woman younger than 45 with Graves' ophthalmopathy. The sequencing input was blood. The CDR3 protein is CASTQGGSNQPQHF. CDR3 DNA: TGCGCCAGCACCCAAGGGGGGAGCAATCAGCCTCAGCATTTT.